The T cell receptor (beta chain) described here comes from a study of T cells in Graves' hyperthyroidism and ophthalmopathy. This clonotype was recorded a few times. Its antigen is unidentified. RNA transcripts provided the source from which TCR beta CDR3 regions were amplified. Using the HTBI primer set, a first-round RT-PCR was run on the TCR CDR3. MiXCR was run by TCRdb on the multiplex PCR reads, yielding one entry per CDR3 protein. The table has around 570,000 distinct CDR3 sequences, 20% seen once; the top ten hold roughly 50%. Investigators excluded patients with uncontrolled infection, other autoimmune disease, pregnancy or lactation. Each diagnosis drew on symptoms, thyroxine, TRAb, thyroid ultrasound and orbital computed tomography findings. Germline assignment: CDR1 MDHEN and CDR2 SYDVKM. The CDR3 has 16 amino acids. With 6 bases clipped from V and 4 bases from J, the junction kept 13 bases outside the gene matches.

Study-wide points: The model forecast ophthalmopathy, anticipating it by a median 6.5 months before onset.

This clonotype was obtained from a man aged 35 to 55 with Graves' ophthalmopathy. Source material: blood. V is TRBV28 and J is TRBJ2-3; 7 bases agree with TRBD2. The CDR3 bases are TGTGCCAGCAGCGGTGGGAGGGGCGCGAAATCAGATACGCAGTATTTT. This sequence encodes CASSGGRGAKSDTQYF.